What follows are 23 T cell receptor beta chains derived from one specimen sequenced in a study of Tregs in tolerant kidney transplant recipients. The method was immunoSEQ multiplex PCR; TCRdb's version includes in-frame clones alone and lacks a portion of them. Of 60,000 to 75,000 clones in the sample, around 85% were seen once. The sequenced sample was Tregs from blood, obtained before the transplant. Source of these receptors: a human donor who received a combined kidney and bone marrow transplant.

This chain connects TRBV7-9 to TRBJ2-1; no clear D. Germline CDR1 and CDR2: SEHNR and FQNEAQ (reference sequence). Trimming pared 5 bases from V and 8 bases from J, leaving 13 bases between. The CDR3 totals 13 residues. The CDR3 reads CASSQTSGDEQFF. In nucleotides, the CDR3 is TGTGCCAGCAGCCAGACCAGTGGCGATGAGCAGTTCTTC.

V and J are TRBV6-5 and TRBJ2-7; D is undetermined. V was clipped by 7 bases and J by 3 bases, with 13 bases between them. The CDR3 runs to 13 residues. Germline CDR1 and CDR2: MNHEY and SVGAGI. CDR3 nucleotides: TGTGCCAGCATGAGAGAGGTACACTACGAGCAGTACTTC. Its translation is CASMREVHYEQYF.

This clone has a handful of counts. The rearrangement joins TRBV6-1 to TRBJ2-5, with D perhaps TRBD2 (7 bases). V was shortened by 4 bases and J by 5 bases, with 14 bases between the two germline ends. Per the germline V gene, CDR1 is MNHNS and CDR2 is SASEGT. The CDR3 is 14 amino acids. The CDR3 nucleotides are TGTGCCAGCAGTGGGGGGGGGCGAGGGGAGACCCAGTACTTC. Translating gives CASSGGGRGETQYF.

The chain recombines TRBV7-2 with TRBJ1-2; no definite D call. V was cut by 3 bases and J by 3 bases, with 14 bases left in between. Germline V CDR1 and CDR2: SGHTA, FQGNSA. The CDR3 has 15 residues. CDR3 sequence (DNA): TGTGCCAGCAGCTTGTGGCGGGTGAGCGACTATGGCTACACCTTC. As protein: CASSLWRVSDYGYTF.

The gene calls are TRBV19 and TRBJ2-3; 8 nucleotides agree with TRBD2. The V and J ends lost 6 bases and 0 bases, in that order; junction bases with no gene match: 2. This CDR3 is 14 amino acids long. Germline-derived CDR1 and CDR2 are LNHDA and SQIVND (reference sequence). The chain's CDR3 is CASRQRGSTDTQYF. The DNA for the CDR3 is TGTGCCAGTAGACAGCGGGGGAGCACAGATACGCAGTATTTT.

This clone appeared once. The chain uses TRBV19 and TRBJ2-4; TRBD2 might be the D (6 bases). Between the trimmed V and J ends, which lost 5 bases and 0 bases, there was a span of 23 bases. The length of the CDR3 is 19 residues. CDR1 and CDR2 (germline): LNHDA, SQIVND (reference sequence). The CDR3 loop reads CASSVTITIRRVAKNIQYF. As DNA, the CDR3 is TGTGCCAGTAGTGTAACCATCACTATAAGGAGGGTAGCCAAAAACATTCAGTACTTC. The complete variable domain, with remaining parts taken from reference TRBV19 and TRBJ2-4, reads DGGITQSPKYLFRKEGQNVTLSCEQNLNHDAMYWYRQDPGQGLRLIYYSQIVNDFQKGDIAEGYSVSREKKESFPLTVTSAQKNPTAFYLCASSVTITIRRVAKNIQYFGAGTRLSVL.

This clone was counted a single time. The V call is TRBV15, the J call TRBJ1-1, with D perhaps matching TRBD1 (5 bases). V lost 4 bases and J 1 base, leaving 7 bases between the germline ends. This CDR3 is 13 amino acids long. The germline V gene has CDR1 LNHNV and CDR2 YYDKDF (reference sequence). CDR3: CATSIRGNTEAFF. The CDR3 DNA follows: TGTGCCACCAGCATTAGGGGGAACACTGAAGCTTTCTTT.

The chain links TRBV6-1 to TRBJ2-7; the D is unclear. The germline gives CDR1 MNHNS, CDR2 SASEGT. Trimming took off 7 bases at V and 3 bases at J, with 16 bases between the two ends. The CDR3 consists of 14 residues. The CDR3 is CASKDPFSGYEQYF. Here the CDR3 DNA reads TGTGCCAGCAAAGATCCTTTCAGTGGCTACGAGCAGTACTTC.

This sequence joins TRBV2 and TRBJ2-3; TRBD2 is a possible D gene (6 bases). The length of the CDR3 is 13 residues. Per germline, CDR1 SNHLY and CDR2 FYNNEI. V lost 6 bases and J lost 3, with 10 bases in between. The CDR3 sequence is CASRTGTTDTQYF. The CDR3 DNA reads as TGTGCCAGCAGGACCGGGACTACAGATACGCAGTATTTT. The whole variable domain, filled in from reference TRBV2 and TRBJ2-3, reads EPEVTQTPSHQVTQMGQEVILRCVPISNHLYFYWYRQILGQKVEFLVSFYNNEISEKSEIFDDQFSVERPDGSNFTLKIRSTKLEDSAMYFCASRTGTTDTQYFGPGTRLTVL.

The J gene is TRBJ2-5, the V gene TRBV30; D gene ambiguous. This CDR3 is 11 amino acids long. Trimming pared 5 bases from V and 5 bases from J, leaving 9 bases between. From germline, CDR1 is GTSNPN and CDR2 SVGIG (reference sequence). CDR3 sequence reads: CAWERLETQYF. The CDR3, as DNA: TGTGCCTGGGAGAGGTTGGAGACCCAGTACTTC.

This clone was seen just once. CDR3 sequence reads: CASSQGIGTGPYGYTF. For the CDR3, the DNA is TGCGCCAGCAGCCAGGGAATAGGGACAGGGCCCTATGGCTACACCTTC. The chain employs TRBV4-3 and TRBJ1-2; 9 bases agree with TRBD1. The germline gives CDR1 LGHNA, CDR2 YSLEER. V gave up 3 bases and J gave up 4 bases; unmatched junction bases: 9. The CDR3 sequence is 16 residues long.

A word on this clone: The identical CDR3 is also encoded by other nucleotide sequences in the sample. This chain joins TRBV5-6 and TRBJ1-2; D ambiguous. Germline V gives CDR1 SGHDT, CDR2 YYEEEE. This CDR3 has 12 amino acids. Trimming removed 1 base from V and 7 bases from J, with 8 bases in between. The CDR3 protein is CASSLTGFGYTF. In DNA form, the CDR3 reads TGTGCCAGCAGCTTGACCGGGTTTGGCTACACCTTC.

The chain uses TRBV19 and TRBJ2-5; perhaps TRBD1 as D (5 bases). Germline lookup yields CDR1 LNHDA and CDR2 SQIVND (reference sequence). Trimming removed 6 bases from V and 4 bases from J, with 15 bases in between. The CDR3 is 14 residues long. The CDR3 coding sequence is TGTGCCAGTAGGGCTCTGGACAAGGCAGAGACCCAGTACTTC. Its translation: CASRALDKAETQYF.

The chain carries TRBV2 and TRBJ2-1; 10 positions agree with TRBD2. The CDR3 totals 14 residues. V gave up 6 bases and J gave up 4 bases; unmatched junction bases: 3. CDR1 is SNHLY, CDR2 FYNNEI, per germline. The CDR3 DNA sequence: TGTGCCAGCAGAGGGACTAGCGCTTACAATGAGCAGTTCTTC. Encoded protein: CASRGTSAYNEQFF.

This clone was recorded once. The rearrangement uses TRBV7-2 and TRBJ1-2; perhaps TRBD1 as D (5 bases). Trimming removed 5 bases at V and 3 bases at J, with 13 bases between. Germline V gene lookup returns CDR1 SGHTA and CDR2 FQGNSA. The CDR3 is 14 residues long. In nucleotides, the CDR3 is TGTGCCAGCAGCCCGACGGGGCACTACTATGGCTACACCTTC. Translation gives CASSPTGHYYGYTF.

V and J are TRBV7-9 and TRBJ1-3; D remains ambiguous. The CDR3 has 15 residues. Germline-derived CDR1 and CDR2 are SEHNR and FQNEAQ (reference sequence). The V end was cut by 4 bases, the J end by 0 bases, with 10 bases between. The CDR3 DNA reads as TGTGCCAGCAGCTCCCGGGTCCCCTCTGGAAACACCATATATTTT. Amino acids: CASSSRVPSGNTIYF.

CDR3 coding DNA: TGTGCCAGTAGTATGGCGGTGGGGGAGTCTGGGGCCAACGTCCTGACTTTC. Translating gives CASSMAVGESGANVLTF. The rearrangement joins TRBV19 to TRBJ2-6; D may match TRBD1 or TRBD2 (5 bases each). CDR1 and CDR2 from the germline V gene are LNHDA and SQIVND (reference sequence). V was clipped by 3 bases and J by 1 base, with 13 bases between them. The CDR3 spans 17 residues.

The V and J genes are TRBV4-3 and TRBJ1-1; D unresolved. The germline V gene encodes CDR1 LGHNA and CDR2 YSLEER. CDR3 length: 13 amino acids. Trimming stripped 0 bases from V and 10 bases from J, with 12 bases between. The CDR3 protein is CASSQEVRGRAFF. The CDR3, as DNA: TGCGCCAGCAGCCAAGAGGTCAGAGGGAGAGCTTTCTTT.

V and J are TRBV5-1 and TRBJ2-1; TRBD2 matches at 14 bases. The germline V gene has CDR1 SGHRS and CDR2 YFSETQ. The CDR3 contains 15 residues. V lost 4 bases and J lost 8; bases outside the gene matches: 5. DNA of the CDR3: TGCGCCAGCAGCCCGACTAGCGGGGGGGCCTATGAGCAGTTCTTC. Amino acid sequence: CASSPTSGGAYEQFF. Looking up the rest from reference TRBV5-1 and TRBJ2-1 gives the full variable domain: KAGVTQTPRYLIKTRGQQVTLSCSPISGHRSVSWYQQTPGQGLQFLFEYFSETQRNKGNFPGRFSGRQFSNSRSEMNVSTLELGDSALYLCASSPTSGGAYEQFFGPGTRLTVL.

The rearrangement links TRBV10-3 to TRBJ2-1, with 13 bases aligning to TRBD2. Losses at the gene ends were 6 bases for V and 7 bases for J; bases not matched to a gene: 3. Germline lookup yields CDR1 ENHRY and CDR2 SYGVKD. The length of the CDR3 is 14 residues. The CDR3 coding sequence is TGTGCCATCAGCTCGGGACTAGCGGGGAATGAGCAGTTCTTC. It is translated as CAISSGLAGNEQFF.

This clone was found a few times. The chain couples TRBV10-3 to TRBJ1-2; D gene ambiguous. CDR1 is ENHRY and CDR2 is SYGVKD in the germline V gene. Between the trimmed V and J ends, which lost 6 bases and 5 bases, there was a span of 13 bases. The length of the CDR3 is 13 residues. In DNA form, the CDR3 reads TGTGCCATCAGGGACCTCCAGCTATATGGCTACACCTTC. This translates into CAIRDLQLYGYTF.

The chain combines TRBV19 with TRBJ2-2; D remains ambiguous. This CDR3 is 12 amino acids long. V was shortened by 6 bases and J by 2 bases, with 4 bases between the two germline ends. CDR1 LNHDA and CDR2 SQIVND come from the germline V gene (reference sequence). The chain's CDR3 is CASSYNTGELFF. The CDR3 coding sequence is TGTGCCAGTAGCTATAACACCGGGGAGCTGTTTTTT.

Only a few counts were recorded for this clone. The CDR3 nucleotides are TGCGCCAGCAGCTTGGTGGCAGGATATTCGAACACCGGGGAGCTGTTTTTT. Translated: CASSLVAGYSNTGELFF. The chain recombines TRBV5-1 with TRBJ2-2; D not certain. Looked up from germline, CDR1 is SGHRS and CDR2 is YFSETQ. V was pared by 0 bases and J by 0 bases, with 12 bases between. This CDR3 spans 17 amino acids.